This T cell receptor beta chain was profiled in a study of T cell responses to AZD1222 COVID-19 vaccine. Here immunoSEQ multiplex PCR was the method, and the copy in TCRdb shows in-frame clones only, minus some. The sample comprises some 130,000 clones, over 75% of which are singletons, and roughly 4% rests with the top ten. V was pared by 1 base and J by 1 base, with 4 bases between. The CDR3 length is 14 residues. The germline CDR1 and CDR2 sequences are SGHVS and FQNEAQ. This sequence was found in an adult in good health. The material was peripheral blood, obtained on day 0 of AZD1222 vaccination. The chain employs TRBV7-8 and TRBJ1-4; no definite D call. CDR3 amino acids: CASSLGLTNEKLFF. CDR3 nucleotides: TGTGCCAGCAGCTTAGGGTTAACTAATGAAAAACTGTTTTTT.